This is a list of T cell receptor beta chains from one sample in a study of blood T cell repertoires in COVID-19. The assay was immunoSEQ multiplex PCR, and TCRdb's table has in-frame clones only and misses some. Counted here are approximately 69,000 clones, about 82% occurring once; the ten biggest clones make up less than 2%. The specimen was peripheral blood. The receptors shown here come from an older woman with acute or convalescent COVID-19. The CDR3 runs from the conserved cysteine through the conserved F or W. A D gene is named only where the DNA matches it firmly. The size field is filled for only some rows; it gives once, few, many or a size class.

v_call: TRBV7-9; j_call: TRBJ2-4; d_call: -; clone_size: -; cdr3_length: 13; cdr3_nt: TGTGCCAGCAGCTTAGACGGCAGGGATGGTCAGTACTTC; cdr3_aa: CASSLDGRDGQYF
v_call: TRBV20-1; j_call: TRBJ1-2; d_call: -; clone_size: -; cdr3_length: 10; cdr3_nt: TGCAGTGCTAAGGCCGGGGGCTACACCTTC; cdr3_aa: CSAKAGGYTF
v_call: TRBV30; j_call: TRBJ1-2; d_call: -; clone_size: -; cdr3_length: 16; cdr3_nt: TGTGCCTGGAAGGTTCGAGACCGAGTGTTTCTCAGGGGCTACACCTTC; cdr3_aa: CAWKVRDRVFLRGYTF
v_call: TRBV5-1; j_call: TRBJ2-2; d_call: -; clone_size: few; cdr3_length: 16; cdr3_nt: TGCGCCAGCAGACCGAGCCCCCTCAGGGGAACCGGGGAGCTGTTTTTT; cdr3_aa: CASRPSPLRGTGELFF
v_call: TRBV5-1; j_call: TRBJ1-3; d_call: -; clone_size: -; cdr3_length: 17; cdr3_nt: TGCGCCAGCAGCTTGGCCTCTACCGGAGACTCTGGAAACACCATATATTTT; cdr3_aa: CASSLASTGDSGNTIYF
v_call: TRBV6-2/TRBV6-3; j_call: TRBJ2-1; d_call: TRBD2; clone_size: -; cdr3_length: 16; cdr3_nt: TGTGCCAGCAGTCCCCAGGAGCTAGCGGGCTACAATGAGCAGTTCTTC; cdr3_aa: CASSPQELAGYNEQFF
v_call: TRBV6-5; j_call: TRBJ1-1; d_call: -; clone_size: -; cdr3_length: 12; cdr3_nt: TGTGCCAGCGGGCGAGAGAACACTGAAGCTTTCTTT; cdr3_aa: CASGRENTEAFF
v_call: TRBV3-1/TRBV3-2; j_call: TRBJ1-3; d_call: TRBD1; clone_size: -; cdr3_length: 14; cdr3_nt: TGTGCCAGCAGCCGCGGACAGGGTGGAAACACCATATATTTT; cdr3_aa: CASSRGQGGNTIYF
v_call: TRBV5-1; j_call: TRBJ2-6; d_call: -; clone_size: once; cdr3_length: 16; cdr3_nt: TGCGCCAGCAGCTTGGCCTCGGTCTCTGGGGCCAACGTCCTGACTTTC; cdr3_aa: CASSLASVSGANVLTF
v_call: TRBV18; j_call: TRBJ1-1; d_call: -; clone_size: -; cdr3_length: 15; cdr3_nt: TGTGCCAGCTCACCACTTAGGGAGAAGAACACTGAAGCTTTCTTT; cdr3_aa: CASSPLREKNTEAFF
v_call: TRBV24-1; j_call: TRBJ2-7; d_call: -; clone_size: -; cdr3_length: 13; cdr3_nt: TGTGCCACCAGTGGGAGGGTTACCGGCGAGCAGTACTTC; cdr3_aa: CATSGRVTGEQYF
v_call: TRBV15; j_call: TRBJ1-3; d_call: -; clone_size: -; cdr3_length: 15; cdr3_nt: TGTGCCACCAGCAAACGGGGGGTCTCTGGAAACACCATATATTTT; cdr3_aa: CATSKRGVSGNTIYF
v_call: TRBV4-2; j_call: TRBJ2-7; d_call: TRBD2; clone_size: -; cdr3_length: 16; cdr3_nt: TGTGCCAGCAGCCAAGAGGTGGCTAGCGGGAGGGCCGAGCAGTACTTC; cdr3_aa: CASSQEVASGRAEQYF
v_call: TRBV18; j_call: TRBJ1-6; d_call: TRBD1; clone_size: -; cdr3_length: 14; cdr3_nt: TGTGCCAGCTCGAAGACAGGGAACAATTCACCCCTCCACTTT; cdr3_aa: CASSKTGNNSPLHF
v_call: TRBV19; j_call: TRBJ1-5; d_call: -; clone_size: -; cdr3_length: 15; cdr3_nt: TGTGCCAGTAGTATAGTACATTTTAGCAATCAGCCCCAGCATTTT; cdr3_aa: CASSIVHFSNQPQHF
v_call: TRBV7-6; j_call: TRBJ2-1; d_call: TRBD2; clone_size: -; cdr3_length: 15; cdr3_nt: TGTGCCAGCAGCTTAGTTGGGGCTAGCGGGGAGGGGCAGTTCTTC; cdr3_aa: CASSLVGASGEGQFF
v_call: TRBV4-1; j_call: TRBJ1-6; d_call: -; clone_size: -; cdr3_length: 21; cdr3_nt: TGCGCCAGCAGCCAAGTACTTCGTCAGGGGTGGGAGAGCTCCTATAATTCACCCCTCCACTTT; cdr3_aa: CASSQVLRQGWESSYNSPLHF
v_call: TRBV28; j_call: TRBJ1-5; d_call: -; clone_size: -; cdr3_length: 13; cdr3_nt: TGTGCCAGCGCCCGGGATAGCAATCAGCCCCAGCATTTT; cdr3_aa: CASARDSNQPQHF
v_call: TRBV2; j_call: TRBJ1-5; d_call: -; clone_size: -; cdr3_length: 14; cdr3_nt: TGTGCCAGCAGCACAGGATTGAGAATGCAGCCCCAGCATTTT; cdr3_aa: CASSTGLRMQPQHF
v_call: TRBV19; j_call: TRBJ1-4; d_call: TRBD1; clone_size: -; cdr3_length: 14; cdr3_nt: TGTGCCAGTGGCAGACAGGGGATCGTTGAAAAACTGTTTTTT; cdr3_aa: CASGRQGIVEKLFF
v_call: TRBV9; j_call: TRBJ2-5; d_call: TRBD2; clone_size: once; cdr3_length: 13; cdr3_nt: TGTGCCAGCAGCGCAGCGGGGGGGACGACCCAGTACTTC; cdr3_aa: CASSAAGGTTQYF
v_call: TRBV5-1; j_call: TRBJ2-3; d_call: TRBD1; clone_size: -; cdr3_length: 15; cdr3_nt: TGCGCCAGCAGCGATCCGGGACAGGCCATAGATACGCAGTATTTT; cdr3_aa: CASSDPGQAIDTQYF
v_call: TRBV5-1; j_call: TRBJ1-2; d_call: -; clone_size: -; cdr3_length: 13; cdr3_nt: TGCGCCAGCAGCTTAGACGGACAGTACGGCTACACCTTC; cdr3_aa: CASSLDGQYGYTF
v_call: TRBV5-1; j_call: TRBJ2-7; d_call: TRBD1; clone_size: -; cdr3_length: 17; cdr3_nt: TGCGCCAGCAGCTTGCCGGGACAGGGAGGGGTTGCCTACGAGCAGTACTTC; cdr3_aa: CASSLPGQGGVAYEQYF
v_call: TRBV10-3; j_call: TRBJ2-7; d_call: -; clone_size: -; cdr3_length: 15; cdr3_nt: TGTGCCATCAGTGCACAACAGGGAGACCCTACGCAGCAGTACTTC; cdr3_aa: CAISAQQGDPTQQYF
v_call: TRBV6-5; j_call: TRBJ1-5; d_call: TRBD1; clone_size: -; cdr3_length: 14; cdr3_nt: TGTGCCAGCAGACAGGGGGCCAGCAATCAGCCCCAGCATTTT; cdr3_aa: CASRQGASNQPQHF
v_call: TRBV4-1; j_call: TRBJ2-5; d_call: TRBD2; clone_size: few; cdr3_length: 16; cdr3_nt: TGCGCCAGCAGCCTAAGCGGGGGCCTCCTCATGGAGACCCAGTACTTC; cdr3_aa: CASSLSGGLLMETQYF
v_call: TRBV4-2; j_call: TRBJ2-1; d_call: TRBD2; clone_size: -; cdr3_length: 15; cdr3_nt: TGTGCCAGCAGCCAAGATCGGACTAGCGTGCGTGAGCAGTTCTTC; cdr3_aa: CASSQDRTSVREQFF
v_call: TRBV5-5; j_call: TRBJ2-2; d_call: TRBD1; clone_size: -; cdr3_length: 15; cdr3_nt: TGTGCCAGCGGTTGGGGACAGGGGGTCACCGGGGAGCTGTTTTTT; cdr3_aa: CASGWGQGVTGELFF
v_call: TRBV5-1; j_call: TRBJ1-6; d_call: -; clone_size: -; cdr3_length: 16; cdr3_nt: TGCGCCAGCAGCTTTTACCAGGGCCGTAATAATTCACCCCTCCACTTT; cdr3_aa: CASSFYQGRNNSPLHF
v_call: TRBV14; j_call: TRBJ2-1; d_call: -; clone_size: -; cdr3_length: 13; cdr3_nt: TGTGCCAGCAGCCAAGCCAGGCTAAATGAGCAGTTCTTC; cdr3_aa: CASSQARLNEQFF
v_call: TRBV5-1; j_call: TRBJ1-1; d_call: -; clone_size: -; cdr3_length: 15; cdr3_nt: TGCGCCAGCAGGCCCCCCGAAGGGGGTTTGACTGAAGCTTTCTTT; cdr3_aa: CASRPPEGGLTEAFF
v_call: TRBV5-1; j_call: TRBJ2-3; d_call: TRBD2; clone_size: -; cdr3_length: 15; cdr3_nt: TGCGCCAGCGGGACTAGCGGCTCTAGCACAGATACGCAGTATTTT; cdr3_aa: CASGTSGSSTDTQYF
v_call: TRBV18; j_call: TRBJ1-6; d_call: -; clone_size: few; cdr3_length: 15; cdr3_nt: TGTGCCAGCTCGCTGACAGGAAACTATAATTCACCCCTCCACTTT; cdr3_aa: CASSLTGNYNSPLHF
v_call: TRBV11-2; j_call: TRBJ1-2; d_call: TRBD1; clone_size: -; cdr3_length: 12; cdr3_nt: TGTGCCAGCAGCGGGGACAGGGTAATCTACACCTTC; cdr3_aa: CASSGDRVIYTF
v_call: TRBV4-1; j_call: TRBJ2-7; d_call: TRBD1; clone_size: -; cdr3_length: 18; cdr3_nt: TGCGCCAGCAGCCAAGATGTTGGTTGGGGGACAGGGGTTTACGAGCAGTACTTC; cdr3_aa: CASSQDVGWGTGVYEQYF
v_call: TRBV11-2; j_call: TRBJ2-7; d_call: -; clone_size: -; cdr3_length: 15; cdr3_nt: TGTGCCAGCAGCTTACAGGGGCAGCTTCTCTACGAGCAGTACTTC; cdr3_aa: CASSLQGQLLYEQYF
v_call: TRBV10-3; j_call: TRBJ2-1; d_call: TRBD2; clone_size: -; cdr3_length: 13; cdr3_nt: TGTGCCATCAGCCTAGCGGGGTTGGATGAGCAGTTCTTC; cdr3_aa: CAISLAGLDEQFF
v_call: TRBV14; j_call: TRBJ1-4; d_call: -; clone_size: -; cdr3_length: 16; cdr3_nt: TGTGCCAGCAGCCGAACTTCGACAGGACGTAATGAAAAACTGTTTTTT; cdr3_aa: CASSRTSTGRNEKLFF
v_call: TRBV19; j_call: TRBJ1-5; d_call: TRBD1; clone_size: few; cdr3_length: 17; cdr3_nt: TGTGCCAGTAGGAGTCCCGGGACAGGGGGCAGCAATCAGCCCCAGCATTTT; cdr3_aa: CASRSPGTGGSNQPQHF
v_call: TRBV11-2; j_call: TRBJ1-6; d_call: -; clone_size: few; cdr3_length: 15; cdr3_nt: TGTGCCAGCAGCTTAGATAGGCGGGGCGCGTCACCCCTCCACTTT; cdr3_aa: CASSLDRRGASPLHF
v_call: TRBV19; j_call: TRBJ1-1; d_call: -; clone_size: -; cdr3_length: 15; cdr3_nt: TGTGCCAGTAGTATTCAGGGAAAGATGATCACTGAAGCTTTCTTT; cdr3_aa: CASSIQGKMITEAFF
v_call: TRBV19; j_call: TRBJ2-7; d_call: TRBD1; clone_size: -; cdr3_length: 17; cdr3_nt: TGTGCCAGTAGTATTGGCCCCCCGGCACAGGGGAGTCACGAGCAGTACTTC; cdr3_aa: CASSIGPPAQGSHEQYF
v_call: TRBV30; j_call: TRBJ2-3; d_call: TRBD2; clone_size: -; cdr3_length: 14; cdr3_nt: TGTGCCTGGAGTCGCGGGGGGAACACAGATACGCAGTATTTT; cdr3_aa: CAWSRGGNTDTQYF
v_call: TRBV27; j_call: TRBJ1-5; d_call: -; clone_size: once; cdr3_length: 15; cdr3_nt: TGTGCCAGCAGTCAATCCTGGGGGCACAATCAGCCCCAGCATTTT; cdr3_aa: CASSQSWGHNQPQHF
v_call: TRBV3-1/TRBV3-2; j_call: TRBJ2-5; d_call: -; clone_size: -; cdr3_length: 14; cdr3_nt: TGTGCCAGCAGCCAAGGGGCGGGATTGGAGACCCAGTACTTC; cdr3_aa: CASSQGAGLETQYF
v_call: TRBV6-5; j_call: TRBJ2-3; d_call: TRBD2; clone_size: -; cdr3_length: 15; cdr3_nt: TGTGCCAGCAGTCGACTAGCGGGGATCACAGATACGCAGTATTTT; cdr3_aa: CASSRLAGITDTQYF
v_call: TRBV6-5; j_call: TRBJ2-2; d_call: -; clone_size: few; cdr3_length: 13; cdr3_nt: TGTGCCAGCAGTTCCAGATCCACCGGGGAGCTGTTTTTT; cdr3_aa: CASSSRSTGELFF
v_call: TRBV14; j_call: TRBJ1-1; d_call: -; clone_size: -; cdr3_length: 13; cdr3_nt: TGTGCCAGCAGCCAAGTCCAAGGAGGGGAAGCTTTCTTT; cdr3_aa: CASSQVQGGEAFF
v_call: TRBV6-5; j_call: TRBJ2-7; d_call: -; clone_size: -; cdr3_length: 13; cdr3_nt: TGTGCCAGCAGCTATTTAACTGGTTACGAGCAGTACTTC; cdr3_aa: CASSYLTGYEQYF
v_call: TRBV27; j_call: TRBJ2-6; d_call: -; clone_size: -; cdr3_length: 17; cdr3_nt: TGTGCCAGCAGTTCGGGCCTGGGGGGAGGTGGGGCCAACGTCCTGACTTTC; cdr3_aa: CASSSGLGGGGANVLTF